A few counts support the clone carrying this T cell receptor beta chain. TCR beta was sequenced from blood CD8+ and CD4+ T cells. The multiple sclerosis control group was made up of treatment-naive patients with stable or active relapsing-remitting disease. While CD8+ and CD4+ T cells were isolated negatively, TEMRA cells were enriched by FACS. When the RNA was reverse transcribed, random hexamers were used with an input of 0.5 to 1 ug. By means of immunoSEQ multiplex PCR, TCR beta CDR3 spanning 54 Vbeta and 13 Jbeta underwent amplification. TCRdb re-called the immunoSEQ multiplex PCR reads through MiXCR, storing one row per CDR3 protein. The sample includes about 300,000 distinct CDR3 sequences, approximately 90% of them seen just once. The sample originates from a study of CD8 T cells in Susac syndrome. Between the trimmed V and J ends, which lost 4 bases and 3 bases, there was a span of 18 bases. Germline CDR1 reads KGHDR; CDR2 reads SFDVKD. The CDR3 has 17 residues.

The V gene is TRBV24-1, the J gene TRBJ2-1; D is perhaps TRBD2 (5 bases). The source of this sequence is a human donor with multiple sclerosis. Sequencing input: CD8+ T cells from PBMCs. The CDR3 coding sequence is TGTGCCACCAGTGAGTCCGAAACCCCGGGGAACTACAATGAGCAGTTCTTC. This gives the protein CATSESETPGNYNEQFF.